The rows below give T cell receptor beta chains drawn from one sample of a study of T cells in Graves' hyperthyroidism and ophthalmopathy. TCRdb itself ran the multiplex PCR reads through MiXCR, one entry per CDR3 protein. The sample consists of fewer than 400,000 distinct CDR3 sequences, 11% to 15% of them appearing once. Input material: blood. These receptors came from a middle-aged man with Graves' ophthalmopathy. The CDR3 runs from the conserved cysteine through the conserved F or W. A D gene is named only where the DNA matches it firmly. Clone size is shown for a subset of rows, as once, few, many or a class of expanded clone.

D: NA
size: NA
length: 16
J: TRBJ2-7
V: TRBV3-1
DNA: TGTGCCAGCAACCCCCCTTTAGTGGCCACCCCCTACGAGCAGTACTTC
CDR3: CASNPPLVATPYEQYF

D: NA
size: NA
length: 15
J: TRBJ2-1
V: TRBV4-2
DNA: TGTGCCAGCAGCCGGAATCCTAAACAATACAATGAGCAGTTCTTC
CDR3: CASSRNPKQYNEQFF

D: NA
size: many
length: 16
J: TRBJ2-7
V: TRBV3-1
DNA: TGTGCCAGCAGCCGCACCCGCCGGGAAATCCCCTACGAGCAGTACTTC
CDR3: CASSRTRREIPYEQYF

D: NA
size: NA
length: 15
J: TRBJ2-1
V: TRBV6-5
DNA: TGTGCCAGCAGTTACAGTCCGCGCTCCTACAATGAGCAGTTCTTC
CDR3: CASSYSPRSYNEQFF

D: TRBD1
size: few
length: 16
J: TRBJ2-7
V: TRBV29-1
DNA: TGCAGCGACAGGACAGGGGATCGATTTTCGCCCTACGAGCAGTACTTC
CDR3: CSDRTGDRFSPYEQYF

D: NA
size: NA
length: 13
J: TRBJ1-1
V: TRBV19
DNA: TGTGCCAGTAGAGACGGAATGAACACTGAAGCTTTCTTT
CDR3: CASRDGMNTEAFF

D: TRBD2
size: NA
length: 12
J: TRBJ2-3
V: TRBV10-3
DNA: TGTGCCATCAGTGGCGGGGGTGATACGCAGTATTTT
CDR3: CAISGGGDTQYF

D: NA
size: NA
length: 15
J: TRBJ2-1
V: TRBV29-1
DNA: TGCAGCGTTGAAGGAGAAACTAGTTCCTACAATGAGCAGTTCTTC
CDR3: CSVEGETSSYNEQFF

D: TRBD2
size: NA
length: 15
J: TRBJ2-3
V: TRBV3-1
DNA: TGTGCCAGCAGCCAAAGAGCGGGGGCGGCAGATACGCAGTATTTT
CDR3: CASSQRAGAADTQYF

D: NA
size: NA
length: 16
J: TRBJ2-1
V: TRBV14
DNA: TGTGCCAGCAGCCAGTGGGCTCCCCGGGGCTACAATGAGCAGTTCTTC
CDR3: CASSQWAPRGYNEQFF

D: NA
size: many
length: 13
J: TRBJ2-3
V: TRBV4-1
DNA: TGCGCCAGCAGCCAACTCAGCGTAGATACGCAGTATTTT
CDR3: CASSQLSVDTQYF

D: NA
size: NA
length: 17
J: TRBJ1-2
V: TRBV29-1
DNA: TGCAGCGGGGACCCCCCGGTTACCGTGGGGACTAACTATGGCTACACCTTC
CDR3: CSGDPPVTVGTNYGYTF

D: NA
size: many
length: 14
J: TRBJ2-7
V: TRBV20-1
DNA: TGCAGTGTCACCAACAAGGGGGAAATCGACGAGCAGTACTTC
CDR3: CSVTNKGEIDEQYF

D: NA
size: many
length: 22
J: TRBJ1-2
V: TRBV2
DNA: NA
CDR3: CASSGTGYGYTFGSGTGYGYTF

D: NA
size: many
length: 15
J: TRBJ1-5
V: TRBV7-8
DNA: TGTGCCAGCAGCTTAGTCCCGGTGGGCAATCAGCCCCAGCATTTT
CDR3: CASSLVPVGNQPQHF

D: NA
size: many
length: 17
J: TRBJ2-3
V: TRBV12-3/TRBV12-4
DNA: TGTGCCAGCAGCCAGAAAGTTGGACTACCAAGCACAGATACGCAGTATTTT
CDR3: CASSQKVGLPSTDTQYF

D: TRBD1
size: many
length: 17
J: TRBJ2-3
V: TRBV20-1
DNA: TGCAGTGCGCCGGGACAGGGACCATTGACTAGTTCGGATACGCAGTATTTT
CDR3: CSAPGQGPLTSSDTQYF

D: NA
size: many
length: 13
J: TRBJ2-2
V: TRBV28
DNA: TGTGCCAGCAGCCGAGATAACACCGGGGAGCTGTTTTTT
CDR3: CASSRDNTGELFF

D: TRBD1
size: many
length: 13
J: TRBJ1-1
V: TRBV7-3
DNA: TGTGCCTCCTTGCGGGGACAGGGCACTGAAGCTTTCTTT
CDR3: CASLRGQGTEAFF

D: TRBD2
size: many
length: 15
J: TRBJ2-7
V: TRBV5-1
DNA: TGCGCCAGCAGCCTAGCGGGAGGAGGCTCCTACGAGCAGTACTTC
CDR3: CASSLAGGGSYEQYF

D: NA
size: many
length: 13
J: TRBJ2-7
V: TRBV20-1
DNA: TGCAGTGCTAGTGAGGGAAGCGCCTACGAGCAGTACTTC
CDR3: CSASEGSAYEQYF

D: TRBD1
size: many
length: 14
J: TRBJ1-6
V: TRBV30
DNA: TGTGCCTGGAGCGCGGGACAGAATAATTCACCCCTCCACTTT
CDR3: CAWSAGQNNSPLHF

D: TRBD1
size: many
length: 16
J: TRBJ2-5
V: TRBV6-1
DNA: TGTGCCAGCAGCCCCGGACAGGGCGAAGGCCAAGAGACCCAGTACTTC
CDR3: CASSPGQGEGQETQYF

D: NA
size: few
length: 14
J: TRBJ2-5
V: TRBV27
DNA: TGTGCCAGCGCCAATGCAAGATTTCGAGAGACCCAGTACTTC
CDR3: CASANARFRETQYF

D: NA
size: many
length: 13
J: TRBJ1-1
V: TRBV9
DNA: TGTGCCAGCAGCGTGAGTTCTACCACTGAAGCTTTCTTT
CDR3: CASSVSSTTEAFF

D: NA
size: many
length: 16
J: TRBJ1-2
V: TRBV27
DNA: TGTGCCAGCAGTCCTCAAATCGACAGGCGGTTCTATGGCTACACCTTC
CDR3: CASSPQIDRRFYGYTF

D: NA
size: NA
length: 13
J: TRBJ1-3
V: TRBV9
DNA: TGTGCCAGCAGCTCCCGGATTGGGAACACCATATATTTT
CDR3: CASSSRIGNTIYF

D: NA
size: many
length: 15
J: TRBJ2-6
V: TRBV2
DNA: TGTGCCAGCAGTGAGCAGGGGCGTGGGGCCAACGTCCTGACTTTC
CDR3: CASSEQGRGANVLTF

D: TRBD1
size: many
length: 16
J: TRBJ2-3
V: TRBV4-1
DNA: TGCGCCAGCAGCCAGGTGGGGGCAGGGGGATCCGATACGCAGTATTTT
CDR3: CASSQVGAGGSDTQYF

D: NA
size: many
length: 13
J: TRBJ2-5
V: TRBV16
DNA: TGTGCCAGCGCCACGACCCGGGGGGAGACCCAGTACTTC
CDR3: CASATTRGETQYF

D: TRBD1
size: few
length: 15
J: TRBJ1-2
V: TRBV25-1
DNA: TGTGCCAGCAGCGCTGACGGACAGGGGGGATATGGCTACACCTTC
CDR3: CASSADGQGGYGYTF

D: NA
size: many
length: 13
J: TRBJ1-1
V: TRBV30
DNA: TGTGCCTGGAGTGTACTAACAGCCACTGAAGCTTTCTTT
CDR3: CAWSVLTATEAFF

D: NA
size: many
length: 13
J: TRBJ2-7
V: TRBV18
DNA: TGTGCCAGCTCACCCCAGGACCCCTACGAGCAGTACTTC
CDR3: CASSPQDPYEQYF

D: NA
size: many
length: 16
J: TRBJ2-7
V: TRBV5-1
DNA: TGCGCCAGCAGCTTGGACGGGGGAGGAACCCCCTACGAGCAGTACTTC
CDR3: CASSLDGGGTPYEQYF

D: NA
size: many
length: 13
J: TRBJ2-5
V: TRBV19
DNA: TGTGCCAGCATAGAGCGGAACCAAGAGACCCAGTACTTC
CDR3: CASIERNQETQYF

D: NA
size: NA
length: 13
J: TRBJ2-7
V: TRBV28
DNA: TGTGCCGCCCTGGGTTCAGGGGTCAACGAGCAGTACTTC
CDR3: CAALGSGVNEQYF

D: TRBD1
size: NA
length: 15
J: TRBJ2-1
V: TRBV27
DNA: TGTGCCAGCAGTGCCCCGAGTACAGGGGCCCACGAGCAGTTCTTC
CDR3: CASSAPSTGAHEQFF

D: TRBD2
size: few
length: 17
J: TRBJ2-1
V: TRBV20-1
DNA: TGCAGTGCTAGGAGGGGACTAGCGGGGGGATTCCACAATGAGCAGTTCTTC
CDR3: CSARRGLAGGFHNEQFF

D: NA
size: many
length: 16
J: TRBJ1-1
V: TRBV9
DNA: TGTGCCAGCAGCGTAGGTGATACAGCGGGTAACACTGAAGCTTTCTTT
CDR3: CASSVGDTAGNTEAFF

D: TRBD1
size: many
length: 15
J: TRBJ2-1
V: TRBV29-1
DNA: TGCAGCGTTGGGGCCAGGACAGGGGCGTACAATGAGCAGTTCTTC
CDR3: CSVGARTGAYNEQFF

D: NA
size: many
length: 11
J: TRBJ1-1
V: TRBV20-1
DNA: TGCAGTGCGGCGGGGGACACTGAAGCTTTCTTT
CDR3: CSAAGDTEAFF

D: NA
size: once
length: 13
J: TRBJ2-7
V: TRBV6-1
DNA: TGTGCCAGCAAGGTCGGGAGAGTGTACGAGCAGTACTTC
CDR3: CASKVGRVYEQYF

D: NA
size: NA
length: 14
J: TRBJ1-1
V: TRBV12-3/TRBV12-4
DNA: TGTGCCAGCAGTTTTGAGGGATGGAACACTGAAGCTTTCTTT
CDR3: CASSFEGWNTEAFF

D: NA
size: NA
length: 14
J: TRBJ2-3
V: TRBV20-1
DNA: TGCAGTGCTAGAGATGCCGGGGGCACAGATACGCAGTATTTT
CDR3: CSARDAGGTDTQYF

D: NA
size: NA
length: 16
J: TRBJ1-5
V: TRBV6-1
DNA: TGTGCCAGCAGTCCACGAACAGGTACTACTCATCAGCCCCAGCATTTT
CDR3: CASSPRTGTTHQPQHF

D: NA
size: many
length: 15
J: TRBJ1-2
V: TRBV20-1
DNA: TGCAGTGCTAGAGATGCGAGAAGAAACTCATATGGCTACACCTTC
CDR3: CSARDARRNSYGYTF

D: NA
size: NA
length: 12
J: TRBJ2-1
V: TRBV30
DNA: TGTGCCTGGAGCCTCACTTACAATGAGCAGTTCTTC
CDR3: CAWSLTYNEQFF

D: NA
size: NA
length: 16
J: TRBJ2-3
V: TRBV14
DNA: TGTGCCAGCAGCCAAGGGGCGGGACGCCTCACAGATACGCAGTATTTT
CDR3: CASSQGAGRLTDTQYF